These T cell receptor beta chains were read from a single sample in a study of T cell responses to AZD1222 COVID-19 vaccine. Sequenced by immunoSEQ multiplex PCR; TCRdb stores in-frame clones only, minus some. Found here are 150,000 or so clones, about 90% of them singletons; the top ten hold approximately 3%. The sequenced sample was peripheral blood, obtained on day 0 of AZD1222 vaccination. These receptor sequences come from an adult in good health. The CDR3 runs from the conserved cysteine through the conserved F or W. A D gene is named only where the DNA matches it firmly. Some rows have no size entry. The others give once, few or many, or a class for an expanded clone.

v_gene	d_gene	j_gene	abundance	CDR3nt	CDR3aa
TRBV21-1	.	TRBJ1-5	.	TGTGCCAGCACCCTGTATACCGACAGGAACAATCAGCCCCAGCATTTT	CASTLYTDRNNQPQHF
TRBV2	.	TRBJ2-1	once	TGTGCCAGCAAGAGCGGACCATATGAGCAGTTCTTC	CASKSGPYEQFF
TRBV28	TRBD1	TRBJ2-5	.	TGTGCCAGCAGTTCCCCGACAGGGCCTAAAGAGACCCAGTACTTC	CASSSPTGPKETQYF
TRBV6-6	.	TRBJ2-7	.	TGTGCCAGCAGTTACTCCCAGCTCTCGGGTTCCTACGAGCAGTACTTC	CASSYSQLSGSYEQYF
TRBV13	TRBD1	TRBJ2-3	.	TGTGCCAGCCGCCGACAGGGAACAGATACGCAGTATTTT	CASRRQGTDTQYF
TRBV13	TRBD1	TRBJ2-1	.	TGTGCCAGCAGCCCTCGGGACAGGGGTGGCAATGAGCAGTTCTTC	CASSPRDRGGNEQFF
TRBV9	.	TRBJ1-1	.	TGTGCCAGCAGCGTAGCGACAGTGAACACTGAAGCTTTCTTT	CASSVATVNTEAFF
TRBV5-4	TRBD2	TRBJ2-1	.	TGTGCCAGCAGCTTGGGGACTAGCGGGAGAATGGTCCATGAGCAGTTCTTC	CASSLGTSGRMVHEQFF
TRBV7-2	TRBD1	TRBJ1-2	.	TGTGCCAGCAGCTTAGTCCCCGACAGGGTTCAAGGCTACACCTTC	CASSLVPDRVQGYTF
TRBV14	.	TRBJ1-2	once	TGTGCCAGCAGCCCCGGGACGTATGGCTACACCTTC	CASSPGTYGYTF
TRBV5-6	.	TRBJ1-1	.	TGTGCCAGCAGCATCTTGGCGATAGATGAAGCTTTCTTT	CASSILAIDEAFF
TRBV19	.	TRBJ1-3	.	TGTGCCAGTAGTATATCCAGATCTGGAAACACCATATATTTT	CASSISRSGNTIYF
TRBV7-2	TRBD2	TRBJ2-7	.	TGTGCCAGCAGCCCCTTGCAACTAGCGGGGGGGAGGAGCTCCTACGAGCAGTACTTC	CASSPLQLAGGRSSYEQYF
TRBV3-1/TRBV3-2	TRBD1	TRBJ2-5	.	TGTGCCAGCAGCCCACTAAGGGACAGGGTCCAAGAGACCCAGTACTTC	CASSPLRDRVQETQYF
TRBV12-5	TRBD1	TRBJ2-5	.	TGTGCTAGTGGCCTCGGGACAGGGCTCAGTTTAGAGACCCAGTACTTC	CASGLGTGLSLETQYF
TRBV6-4	.	TRBJ1-2	.	TGTGCCAGCAAGGGCAACACCTTC	CASKGNTF
TRBV28	.	TRBJ1-2	.	TGTGCCAGCAGCAGGTATGGCTACACCTTC	CASSRYGYTF
TRBV7-9	TRBD1	TRBJ2-4	once	TGTGCCAGCAGCCCACCGCCAGGACAGGGGGCGTCCAAAAACATTCAGTACTTC	CASSPPPGQGASKNIQYF
TRBV20-1	.	TRBJ2-7	.	TGCAGTGCTAGTAAGGACACTGGCGGGGAGCAGTACTTC	CSASKDTGGEQYF
TRBV18	.	TRBJ1-1	.	TGTGCCAGCTCACCAGGGAAGAGAGAGAACACTGAAGCTTTCTTT	CASSPGKRENTEAFF
TRBV27	TRBD1	TRBJ2-1	.	TGTTCTGCCGGACAGGGGGGGTTCTTC	CSAGQGGFF
TRBV29-1	.	TRBJ2-3	.	TGCAGCTTTGACGTGAGGGGTGATAGCACAGATACGCAGTATTTT	CSFDVRGDSTDTQYF
TRBV27	.	TRBJ1-4	.	TGTGCCAGCAGCTCAACGGGACCCAACGGACTGTTTTTT	CASSSTGPNGLFF
TRBV28	.	TRBJ1-5	few	TGTGCCAGCAGTCAGGACAGTTACGTTGGAGGCAATCAGCCCCAGCATTTT	CASSQDSYVGGNQPQHF
TRBV5-5	.	TRBJ1-2	.	TGTGCCAGCAGCTTGTCGGCGGGAGCTAACTATGGCTACACCTTC	CASSLSAGANYGYTF
TRBV4-2	.	TRBJ2-1	.	TGTGCCAGCAGCCAACCCATCAACAATGAGCAGTTCTTC	CASSQPINNEQFF
TRBV28	.	TRBJ1-3	once	TGTGCCAGCAGTTTGTCAGCTATTCTCTCTGGAAACACCATATATTTT	CASSLSAILSGNTIYF
TRBV19	.	TRBJ1-5	.	TGTGCCAGTAGTATAGTTGGAGAACCTTATAGCAATCAGCCCCAGCATTTT	CASSIVGEPYSNQPQHF
TRBV25-1	TRBD1	TRBJ2-3	.	TGTGCCAGCAGCCGGGACAGGGGCGATACGCAGTATTTT	CASSRDRGDTQYF